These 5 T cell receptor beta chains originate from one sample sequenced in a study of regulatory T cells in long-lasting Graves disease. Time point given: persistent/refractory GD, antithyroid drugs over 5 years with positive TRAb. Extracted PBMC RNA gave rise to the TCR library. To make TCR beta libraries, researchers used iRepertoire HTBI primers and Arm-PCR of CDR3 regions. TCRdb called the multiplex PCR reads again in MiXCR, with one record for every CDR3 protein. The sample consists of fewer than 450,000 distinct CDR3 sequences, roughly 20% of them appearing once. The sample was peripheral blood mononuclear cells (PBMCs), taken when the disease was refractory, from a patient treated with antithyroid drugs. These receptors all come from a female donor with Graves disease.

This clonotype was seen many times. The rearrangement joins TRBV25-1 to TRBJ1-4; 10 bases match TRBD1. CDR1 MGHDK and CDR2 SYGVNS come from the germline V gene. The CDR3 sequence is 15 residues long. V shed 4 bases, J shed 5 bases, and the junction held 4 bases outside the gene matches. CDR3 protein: CASSVLGQGNEKLFF. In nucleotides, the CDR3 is TGTGCCAGCAGTGTTTTGGGACAGGGGAATGAAAAACTGTTTTTT.

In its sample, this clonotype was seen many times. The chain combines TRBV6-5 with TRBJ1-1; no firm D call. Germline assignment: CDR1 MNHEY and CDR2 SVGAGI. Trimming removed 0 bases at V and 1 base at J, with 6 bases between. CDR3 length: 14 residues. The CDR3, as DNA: TGTGCCAGCAGTTACTCAGCCGGGAACACTGAAGCTTTCTTT. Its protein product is CASSYSAGNTEAFF.

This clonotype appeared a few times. CDR3 nucleotide sequence: TGTGCCAGCAGCTTATATTCAGGGGACAATGAGCAGTTCTTC. This codes for CASSLYSGDNEQFF. The V and J genes are TRBV7-3 and TRBJ2-1, with D possibly TRBD1 on 6 matching bases. Looked up from germline, CDR1 is SGHTA and CDR2 is FQGTGA. V lost 2 bases, J lost 5 bases, and 10 bases lay in between. The CDR3 consists of 14 residues.

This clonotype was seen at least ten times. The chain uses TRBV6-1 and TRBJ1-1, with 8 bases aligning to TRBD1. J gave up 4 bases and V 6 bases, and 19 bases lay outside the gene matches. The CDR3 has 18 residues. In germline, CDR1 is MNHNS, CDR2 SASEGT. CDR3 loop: CASSRIPLHGQGGTEAFF. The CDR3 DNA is TGTGCCAGCAGCCGAATACCTTTACACGGACAGGGAGGCACTGAAGCTTTCTTT.

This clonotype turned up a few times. The CDR3 DNA is TGTGCCAGTGGACTTCCCGGTGGATACGAGCAGTACTTC. Translating it yields CASGLPGGYEQYF. The genes are TRBV27 and TRBJ2-7; D is possibly TRBD2 (5 bases). V was clipped by 9 bases and J by 4 bases, with 16 bases between them. The CDR3 length is 13 residues. Germline V gives CDR1 MNHEY, CDR2 SMNVEV (reference sequence).